Here is one T cell receptor (beta chain) with its context. What it recognizes is unknown. The CDR3 runs 14 residues. The germline V gene has CDR1 SQVTM and CDR2 ANQGSEA. The germline V and J ends were trimmed by 1 base and 4 bases, with 12 bases remaining between them. The sample is drawn from a study of CD8 T cells in ankylosing spondylitis. Quantitative barcoded 5'-RACE was used to prepare TCR beta libraries. One entry per CDR3 protein results from TCRdb running MiXCR on the 5' RACE reads. The sample lists about 220,000 distinct CDR3 sequences; 8% to 11% were seen once. Study conclusions and caveats: Clones linked with disease were CD8+ and fairly uncommon in the peripheral blood. A motif of 8 or 9 highly homologous TCR beta variants was seen as apparently characteristic of ankylosing spondylitis blood.

The rearrangement joins TRBV29-1 to TRBJ2-3, with D possibly matching TRBD1 (6 bases). The sequence was collected from a male donor with ankylosing spondylitis or in good health (not recorded which). The sequenced material came from blood, either unsorted or a sorted T cell fraction (not recorded which). This CDR3 reads CSVEGSGAPDTQYF. The DNA of the CDR3 is TGCAGCGTTGAAGGGTCAGGGGCCCCAGATACGCAGTATTTT.